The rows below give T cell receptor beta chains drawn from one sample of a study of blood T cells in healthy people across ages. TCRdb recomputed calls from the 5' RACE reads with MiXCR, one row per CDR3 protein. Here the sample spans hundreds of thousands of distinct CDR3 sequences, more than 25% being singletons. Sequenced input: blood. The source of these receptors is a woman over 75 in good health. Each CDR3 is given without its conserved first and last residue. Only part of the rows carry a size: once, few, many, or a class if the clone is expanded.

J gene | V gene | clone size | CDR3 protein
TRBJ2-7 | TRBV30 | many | AWSTGEPYEQY
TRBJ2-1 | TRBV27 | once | ASRKIRDRVDNEQF
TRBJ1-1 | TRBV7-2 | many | ASSLLGHRNTEAF
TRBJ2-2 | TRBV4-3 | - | ASSQELTGELF
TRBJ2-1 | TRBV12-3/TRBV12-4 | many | ASSFQQGSPYNEQF
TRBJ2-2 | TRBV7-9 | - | ASSSTAGQGLTGELF
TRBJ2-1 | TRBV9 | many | ASSFGTGGSNEQF
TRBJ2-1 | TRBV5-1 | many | ASSLMGSGGPSYNEQF
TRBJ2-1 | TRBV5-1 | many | ASSLEGNEQF
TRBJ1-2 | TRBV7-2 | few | ASSPQGGAGYT
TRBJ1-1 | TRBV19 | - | ASTKDSFNTEAF
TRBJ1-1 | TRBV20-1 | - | SARDPRGANTEAF
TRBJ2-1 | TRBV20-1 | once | SARGLAAHNEQF
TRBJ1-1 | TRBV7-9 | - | ASSEGQPEAF
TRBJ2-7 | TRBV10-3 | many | AISGASYEQY
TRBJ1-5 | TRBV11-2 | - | ASSLGMHLPQH
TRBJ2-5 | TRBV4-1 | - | ASSHPGGETQY
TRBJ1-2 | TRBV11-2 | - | ASSLDQAAFHGYT
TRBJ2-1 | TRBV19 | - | ASFSHAGTDIPNEQF
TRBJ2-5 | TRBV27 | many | ASGQGQETQY
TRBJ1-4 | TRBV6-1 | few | ASSEVRGPSSNEKLF
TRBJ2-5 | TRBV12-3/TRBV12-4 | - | ASSRKGGETQY
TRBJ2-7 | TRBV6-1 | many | ASSETDRGIAYEQY
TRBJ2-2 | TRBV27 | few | ASSIVPLDDRGENTGELF
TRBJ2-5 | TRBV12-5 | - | ASGLGLETQY
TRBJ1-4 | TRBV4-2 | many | ASSQDAGADEKLF
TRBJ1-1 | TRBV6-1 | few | ASRQTDMNTEAF
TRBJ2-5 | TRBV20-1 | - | SAPDWGTKETQY
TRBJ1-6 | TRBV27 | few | ASSQDRGLSPLH
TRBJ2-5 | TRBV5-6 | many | ASSTGTPQETQY
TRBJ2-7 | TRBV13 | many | ASSYVGVPYEQY
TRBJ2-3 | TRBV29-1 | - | SVEDRLAGATDTQY
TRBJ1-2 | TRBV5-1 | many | ASSLQGNNGYT
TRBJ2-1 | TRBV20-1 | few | SDPPGLAGGPSYNEQF
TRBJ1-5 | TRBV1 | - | TSSGTGGRQPQH
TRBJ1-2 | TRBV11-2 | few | ASSPGVYYGYT
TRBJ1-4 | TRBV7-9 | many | ASSSRTGGNEKLF
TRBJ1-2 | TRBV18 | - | ASSPDTGAYDYT
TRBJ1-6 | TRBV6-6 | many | ASSSTQGGNSPLH
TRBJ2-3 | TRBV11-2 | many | ASSLGGGWDTQY
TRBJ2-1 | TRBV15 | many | ATSRDRLAGANEQF
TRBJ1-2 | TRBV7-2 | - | ASSPNRDRGYGYT
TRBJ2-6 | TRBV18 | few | ASSPPGGVGANVLT
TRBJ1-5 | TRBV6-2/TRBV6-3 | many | ASSSTGPQH
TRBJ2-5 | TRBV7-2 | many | ASRLRLAEETQY
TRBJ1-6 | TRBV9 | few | ACSPGWEGNSPLH
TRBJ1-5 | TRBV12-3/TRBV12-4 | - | ASSFRSGEGQPQH
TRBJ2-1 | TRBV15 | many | ATSRDPRGLGNEQF
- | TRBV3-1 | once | ASSHQGGGHRGETQY
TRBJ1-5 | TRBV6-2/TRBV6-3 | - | ASSYGRPGSNQPQH